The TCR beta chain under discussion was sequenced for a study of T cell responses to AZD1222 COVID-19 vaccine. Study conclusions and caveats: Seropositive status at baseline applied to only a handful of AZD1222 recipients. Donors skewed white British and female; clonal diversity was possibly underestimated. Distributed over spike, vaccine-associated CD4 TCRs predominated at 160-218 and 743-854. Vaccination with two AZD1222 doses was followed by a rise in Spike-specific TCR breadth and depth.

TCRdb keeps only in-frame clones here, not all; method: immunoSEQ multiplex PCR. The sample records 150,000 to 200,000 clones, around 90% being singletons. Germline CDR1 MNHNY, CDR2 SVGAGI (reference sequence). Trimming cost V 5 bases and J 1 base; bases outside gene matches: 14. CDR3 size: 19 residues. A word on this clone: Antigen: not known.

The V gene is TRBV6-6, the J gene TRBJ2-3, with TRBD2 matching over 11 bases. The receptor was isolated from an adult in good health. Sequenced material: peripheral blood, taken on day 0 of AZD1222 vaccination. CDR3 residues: CASSRFPIAGGPGTDTQYF. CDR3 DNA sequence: TGTGCCAGCAGTCGGTTCCCTATAGCGGGGGGGCCCGGCACAGATACGCAGTATTTT.